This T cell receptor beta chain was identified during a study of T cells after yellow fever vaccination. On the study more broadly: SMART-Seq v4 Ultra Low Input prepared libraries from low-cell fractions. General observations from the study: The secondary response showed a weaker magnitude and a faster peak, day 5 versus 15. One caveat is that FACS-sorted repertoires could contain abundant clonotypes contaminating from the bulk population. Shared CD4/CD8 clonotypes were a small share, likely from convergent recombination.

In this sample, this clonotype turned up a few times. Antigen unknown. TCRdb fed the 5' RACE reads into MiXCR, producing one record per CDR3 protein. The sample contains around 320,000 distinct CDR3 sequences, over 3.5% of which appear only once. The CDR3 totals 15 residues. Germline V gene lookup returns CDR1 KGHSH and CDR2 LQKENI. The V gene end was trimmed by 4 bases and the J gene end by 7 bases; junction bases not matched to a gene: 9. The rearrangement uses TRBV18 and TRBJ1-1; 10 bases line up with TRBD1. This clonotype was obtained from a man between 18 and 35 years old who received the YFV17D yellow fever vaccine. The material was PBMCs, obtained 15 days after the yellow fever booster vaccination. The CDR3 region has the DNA TGTGCCAGCTCACGGGACAGGGGATTGGAGGGTGAAGCTTTCTTT. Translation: CASSRDRGLEGEAFF.